This T cell receptor (beta chain) was retrieved from a study of blood T cells in healthy people across ages. The CDR3 runs to 13 residues. The germline V gene has CDR1 DFQATT and CDR2 SNEGSKA (reference sequence). V lost 3 bases, J lost 1 base, and 9 bases lay in between. With a J-beta primer mix and a sample-barcoded 5' primer, a second PCR ran about 7 to 12 cycles. A single record per CDR3 protein comes from TCRdb applying MiXCR to the 5' RACE reads. Seen here are approximately 600,000 distinct CDR3 sequences, roughly three fifths observed once, and the top ten hold around 37%. As regards this clonotype: Antigen specificity is unknown.

Broader study findings: Researchers said unsorted PBMCs prevented a conclusive naive versus antigen-experienced comparison.

Input material: blood. The V call is TRBV20-1, the J call TRBJ2-5; D is unresolved. This receptor was taken from a man aged 55 to 70 in good health. Written as DNA, the CDR3 is TGCAGTGCTAGTAGGACGGTCCAAGAGACCCAGTACTTC. Translation gives CSASRTVQETQYF.